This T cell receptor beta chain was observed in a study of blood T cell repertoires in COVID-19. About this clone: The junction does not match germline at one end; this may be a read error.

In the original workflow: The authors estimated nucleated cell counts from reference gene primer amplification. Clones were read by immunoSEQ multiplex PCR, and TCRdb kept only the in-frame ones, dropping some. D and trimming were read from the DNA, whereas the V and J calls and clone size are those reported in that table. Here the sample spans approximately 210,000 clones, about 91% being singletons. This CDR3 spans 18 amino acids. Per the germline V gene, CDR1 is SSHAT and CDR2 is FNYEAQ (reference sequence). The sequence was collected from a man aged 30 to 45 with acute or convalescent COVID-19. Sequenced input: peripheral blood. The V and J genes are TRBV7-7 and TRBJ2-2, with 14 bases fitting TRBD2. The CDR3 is CASSSRLAGGPFTGELFF. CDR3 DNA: TGTGCTAGCAGCTCACGACTAGCGGGGGGGCCCTTCACCGGGGAGCTGTTTTTT.